This T cell receptor beta chain was retrieved from a study of blood T cell repertoires in COVID-19. On the study more broadly: There were acute and convalescent COVID-19 samples, and they came from the United States, Italy and Spain. From T cells, B-cell-depleted T cells, or PBMCs came the material, which was cDNA or gDNA.

Authors' data handling: Amplification of reference gene primers provided the estimated nucleated cell counts. Assay used: immunoSEQ multiplex PCR; TCRdb lists only in-frame clones, some missing. From that table come the V and J calls and clone size; the DNA was used to work out D and trimming. The sample includes fewer than 250,000 clones, around four fifths of them seen just once. The sequence derives from a man aged 45-60 years with acute or convalescent COVID-19. The specimen sequenced was peripheral blood.

CDR3 amino acids: CASSQDNTGTSGAGEQFF. The CDR3 DNA reads as TGTGCCAGCAGCCAAGATAACACCGGGACTAGCGGGGCGGGGGAGCAGTTCTTC. The V and J genes are TRBV3-1 (or the pseudogene TRBV3-2) and TRBJ2-1; 13 bases are a match to TRBD2. The CDR3 extends over 18 amino acids. The V gene's germline CDR1 is LGHDT and CDR2 YNNKEL (reference sequence). V gave up 0 bases and J gave up 10 bases; unmatched junction bases: 12.